This T cell receptor beta chain derives from a study of somatic mutations in cytotoxic T cells in rheumatoid arthritis. As for the study in general: Certain T-cell populations stained with V beta antibodies were FACS-sorted to nearly 100% purity, and V beta1+ cells were TCRB-sequenced.

There are 18 residues in the CDR3. Germline V gene sequence: CDR1 SNHLY, CDR2 FYNNEI. Trimming removed 2 bases at V and 0 bases at J, with 14 bases between. TCRdb's table, derived via immunoSEQ multiplex PCR, lists solely in-frame clones and lacks some. The profile covers about 13,000 clones, with 78% appearing a single time and about 22% taken by the ten largest. Positive magnetic bead selection separated CD4+ and CD8+ cells, and flow cytometry confirmed purity. The chain uses TRBV2 and TRBJ1-6; D is uncertain. The sequenced sample consisted of CD8+ T cells sorted from blood. The origin of this receptor is an adult with rheumatoid arthritis. The CDR3 DNA reads TGTGCCAGCAGTGAATATGCAGCTCAAAGCTCCTATAATTCACCCCTCCACTTT. The encoded protein is CASSEYAAQSSYNSPLHF.